This is a list of T cell receptor beta chains from one sample in a study of blood T cell repertoires in COVID-19. Profiled with immunoSEQ multiplex PCR; TCRdb holds only in-frame clones, not every one. This sample has around 110,000 clones, with 86% found just once. The specimen was peripheral blood. Source of these receptors: a man between 35 and 55 years old with acute or convalescent COVID-19. Both conserved end residues are part of each CDR3. The D gene is left open where the match is weak. Not every row has a clone size; where given, it reads once, few, many or a size class.

TRBV5-1,TRBD2,TRBJ2-1,-,TGCGCCAGCAGCTTGGGATGGACTAGAGATGAGCAGTTCTTC,CASSLGWTRDEQFF
TRBV24-1,TRBD2,TRBJ2-5,-,TGTGCCACCAGTGATGGGGGACTAGCGGGGGCAGAGACCCAGTACTTC,CATSDGGLAGAETQYF
TRBV15,-,TRBJ2-3,-,TGTGCCACCAGCAGAGATCTGGGCAGAACAGATACGCAGTATTTT,CATSRDLGRTDTQYF
TRBV4-2,-,TRBJ2-1,-,TGTGCCAGCAGCCAAGATCGTGGAGGTGAGCAGTTCTTC,CASSQDRGGEQFF
TRBV19,-,TRBJ1-1,-,TGTGCCAGTAGTGTAGGGGGACAGAACACTGAAGCTTTCTTT,CASSVGGQNTEAFF
TRBV5-6,TRBD1,TRBJ1-2,few,TGTGCCAGCAGTACAGGGGGAGGCTATGGCTACACCTTC,CASSTGGGYGYTF
TRBV7-8,TRBD1,TRBJ1-6,-,TGTGCCAGCAGCAAGACAGGGCCGAATTCACCCCTCCACTTT,CASSKTGPNSPLHF
TRBV7-2,-,TRBJ1-1,-,TGTGCCAGCAGCTCCTATCTCGACACTGAAGCTTTCTTT,CASSSYLDTEAFF
TRBV30,-,TRBJ2-2,-,TGTGCCTGGAGTAAAGCAAGGGGCACCGGGGAGCTGTTTTTT,CAWSKARGTGELFF
TRBV30,-,TRBJ1-1,-,TGTGCCTGGAGCGCCAATTTCAACGGGGGTGAAGCTTTCTTT,CAWSANFNGGEAFF
TRBV30,-,TRBJ1-2,many,TGTGCCTGGAGTGTATATCGTGAGGGCTACACCTTC,CAWSVYREGYTF
TRBV2,TRBD1,TRBJ1-6,-,TGTGCCAGCAGTGAGAGGACAGGCCTTAATTCACCCCTCCACTTT,CASSERTGLNSPLHF
TRBV12-5,-,TRBJ1-2,-,TGTGCTAGTGGTTTAACAACAACTAACTATGGCTACACCTTC,CASGLTTTNYGYTF
TRBV20-1,-,TRBJ1-2,-,TGCAGTGCTAGAGATCGTGGCTACACCTTC,CSARDRGYTF
TRBV6-2/TRBV6-3,TRBD1,TRBJ2-2,-,TGTGCCAGCAGCCACTACAGGGGGTCGAACACCGGGGAGCTGTTTTTT,CASSHYRGSNTGELFF
TRBV5-4,-,TRBJ1-1,-,TGTGCCAGCAGCCCGTACAGGGCCATGAACACTGAAGCTTTCTTT,CASSPYRAMNTEAFF
TRBV7-9,TRBD1,TRBJ1-3,-,TGTGCCAGCAGCTTAGGAGGACAGGGCGCAGGAAACACCATATATTTT,CASSLGGQGAGNTIYF
TRBV6-5,TRBD1,TRBJ1-2,few,TGTGCCAGCAGCCGGGACAGGGCTCAGGTCTATGGCTACACCTTC,CASSRDRAQVYGYTF
TRBV5-4,-,TRBJ1-2,-,TGTGCCAGCAGCTCCCCCGGCAGGGGCAACTATGGCTACACCTTC,CASSSPGRGNYGYTF
TRBV19,-,TRBJ2-3,-,TGTGCCAGTGGCTCGACAGGCACAGATACGCAGTATTTT,CASGSTGTDTQYF
TRBV18,-,TRBJ1-1,-,TGTGCCAGCTCACCGAAAGGGGGTACTGAAGCTTTCTTT,CASSPKGGTEAFF
TRBV4-1,TRBD1,TRBJ1-3,-,TGCGCCAGCAGCCAAGCAGGGGGCTCTTTCATCGGCACCATATATTTT,CASSQAGGSFIGTIYF
TRBV12-3/TRBV12-4,-,TRBJ2-7,-,TGTGCCAGCGCGAGGGGGTTGCCCTACGAGCAGTACTTC,CASARGLPYEQYF
TRBV3-1/TRBV3-2,TRBD2,TRBJ2-7,-,TGTGCCAGCAGCCCAGAGGCGGGAGGCGAGCAGTACTTC,CASSPEAGGEQYF
TRBV5-1,TRBD1,TRBJ1-2,-,TGCGCCAGCAGCTTGGGGGGACCTGACAGGGTTGGTGGCTACACCTTC,CASSLGGPDRVGGYTF
TRBV7-2,-,TRBJ1-2,few,TGTGCCAGCAGCTCCCCCCCCACATTCCTCTACACCTTC,CASSSPPTFLYTF
TRBV19,TRBD1,TRBJ1-4,-,TGTGCCAGTAGTTTCGGGACAGCGAATGAAAAACTGTTTTTT,CASSFGTANEKLFF
TRBV7-2,-,TRBJ1-1,-,TGTGCCAGCAGCTTTAGACATTCTATGAACACTGAAGCTTTCTTT,CASSFRHSMNTEAFF